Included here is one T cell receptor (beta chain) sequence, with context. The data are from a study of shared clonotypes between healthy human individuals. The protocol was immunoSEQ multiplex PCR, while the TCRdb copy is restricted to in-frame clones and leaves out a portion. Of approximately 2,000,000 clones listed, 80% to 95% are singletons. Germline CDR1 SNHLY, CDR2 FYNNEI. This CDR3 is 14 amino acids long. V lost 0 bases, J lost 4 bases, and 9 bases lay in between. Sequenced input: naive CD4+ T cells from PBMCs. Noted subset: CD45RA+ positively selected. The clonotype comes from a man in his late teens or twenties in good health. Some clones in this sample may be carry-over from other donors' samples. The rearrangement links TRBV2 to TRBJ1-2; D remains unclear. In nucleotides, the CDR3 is TGTGCCAGCAGTGAAGCCTCTGCCCGCTATGGCTACACCTTC. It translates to CASSEASARYGYTF.